Included here is one T cell receptor (beta chain) sequence, with context. Researchers ran the PCR with 60 Vbeta and 13 Jbeta primers. The table came from immunoSEQ multiplex PCR; TCRdb's copy has only in-frame clones and leaves some out. The sample contains roughly 200,000 clones, over 75% of which appear only once. CDR3 size: 15 residues. Losses at the gene ends were 1 base for V and 5 bases for J; bases not matched to a gene: 6. The germline gives CDR1 MNHNS, CDR2 SASEGT. The data stem from a study of cytomegalovirus exposure and HLA in healthy donors. Looking at the study overall: Under 85% of more than 300 genotyped donors fell in the Caucasian-associated ancestry cluster.

The source is a woman aged 45-60 years in good health and CMV-seronegative. J is TRBJ2-5 and V is TRBV6-1; 8 bases fit TRBD1. The sample comprised PBMCs. The CDR3 sequence: CASSEGTGLWETQYF. The CDR3 nucleotides read TGTGCCAGCAGTGAAGGGACAGGGTTGTGGGAGACCCAGTACTTC.